In its sample, the clone carrying this T cell receptor (beta chain) was seen a few times. What it binds is not known. Individual cDNA molecules (in the library) carried attached unique molecular identifiers. Original handling: Sample TCR totals centred on a median of approximately 100,000, ranging about 20,000 to 700,000. TCRdb used MiXCR to reprocess the RACE reads, holding one entry per CDR3 protein. The V and J calls, along with clone size, are taken from TCRdb and not from the paper's own processing. The data contain roughly 120,000 distinct CDR3 sequences, approximately 9% of them singletons. Germline CDR1 and CDR2: LGHDT and YNNKEL (reference sequence). V was clipped by 6 bases and J by 5 bases, with 8 bases between them. The length of the CDR3 is 12 residues. Time point: healthy volunteer bleed at 2 weeks. Total RNA came from unfractionated whole blood. The data are from a study of human T cells and chemical hapten exposure.

General observations from the study: Unchanged with DPC sensitization were TCRs above 1 in 1000 frequency.

The V gene is TRBV3-1, the J gene TRBJ1-5; no reliable D call. The sequence came from a male donor in good health. Some clones in this sample may be carry-over from other donors' samples. Sequenced input: whole blood. The CDR3 region has the DNA TGTGCCAGCAGGCCGAGGGATCAGCCCCAGCATTTT. It specifies CASRPRDQPQHF.